This TCR beta chain was sequenced during a study of Tregs in tolerant kidney transplant recipients. Overall study findings and caveats: Nucleotide sequences could not be compared across some patients' samples due to primer changes. Donor-specific Treg expansion exceeded global Treg expansion in tolerant patients, suggesting antigen drive. The small number of patients limits these findings pending further validation.

Here immunoSEQ multiplex PCR was the method, and the copy in TCRdb shows in-frame clones only, minus some. The sample has 25,000 to 35,000 clones, and its top ten clones hold about 8%. For this clone: Antigen unknown. The read gets to within 3 residues of the CDR3 end, and the germline J gene fills in the rest.

This CDR3 has 15 residues. The V gene end was trimmed by 5 bases and the J gene end by 0 bases; junction bases not matched to a gene: 4. Germline V gene data show CDR1 as SGHAT and CDR2 as FQNNGV. Thawed PBMCs were FACS-sorted into unstimulated CD4+CD25+CD127- regulatory T cells, CD4+CD25- non-regulatory cells, CD4 and CD8 cells. The receptor was derived from a human donor who received a combined kidney and bone marrow transplant. This chain links TRBV11-2 with TRBJ2-1, with 7 bases aligning to TRBD2. This specimen was CD8+ T cells from blood, taken before the transplant. CDR3 in amino acids: CASSQGLSSYNEQFF. CDR3 bases read: TGTGCCAGCAGCCAGGGACTAAGCTCCTACAATGAG.